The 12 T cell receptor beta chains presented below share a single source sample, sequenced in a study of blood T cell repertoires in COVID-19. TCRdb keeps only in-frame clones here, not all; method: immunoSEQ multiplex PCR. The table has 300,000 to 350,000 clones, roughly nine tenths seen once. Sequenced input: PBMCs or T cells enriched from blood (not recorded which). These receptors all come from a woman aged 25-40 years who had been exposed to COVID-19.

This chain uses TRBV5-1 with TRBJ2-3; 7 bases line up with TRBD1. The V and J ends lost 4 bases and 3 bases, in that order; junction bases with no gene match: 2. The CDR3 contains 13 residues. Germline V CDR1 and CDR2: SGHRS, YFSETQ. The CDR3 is CASSVGQTDTQYF. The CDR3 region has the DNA TGCGCCAGCAGCGTGGGACAGACAGATACGCAGTATTTT.

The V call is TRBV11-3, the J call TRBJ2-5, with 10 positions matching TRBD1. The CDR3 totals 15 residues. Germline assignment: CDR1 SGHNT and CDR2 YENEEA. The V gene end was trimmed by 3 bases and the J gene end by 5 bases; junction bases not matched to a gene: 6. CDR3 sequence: CASSFGTGVWETQYF. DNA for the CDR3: TGTGCCAGCAGCTTTGGGACAGGGGTATGGGAGACCCAGTACTTC.

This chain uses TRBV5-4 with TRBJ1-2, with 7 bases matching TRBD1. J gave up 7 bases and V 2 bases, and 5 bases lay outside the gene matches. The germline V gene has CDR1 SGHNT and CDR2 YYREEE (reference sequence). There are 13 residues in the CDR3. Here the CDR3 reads CASSFDRERGYTF. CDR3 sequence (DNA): TGTGCCAGCAGCTTCGACAGGGAACGTGGCTACACCTTC.

CDR3 bases: TGTGCCACCAGCAGAGCTTATACCGGGACAGGGAGGGGAAACACCATATATTTT. This encodes CATSRAYTGTGRGNTIYF. This sequence joins TRBV15 and TRBJ1-3; 9 nucleotides agree with TRBD1. The CDR3 runs to 18 residues. With V trimmed by 1 base and J by 4 bases, 11 bases remained unmatched. Germline-derived CDR1 and CDR2 are LNHNV and YYDKDF (reference sequence).

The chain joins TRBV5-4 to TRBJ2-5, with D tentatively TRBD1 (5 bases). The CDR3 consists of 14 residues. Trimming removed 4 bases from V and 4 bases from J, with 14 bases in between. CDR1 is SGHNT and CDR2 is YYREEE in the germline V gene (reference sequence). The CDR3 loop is CASSPTQGGETQYF. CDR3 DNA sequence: TGTGCCAGCAGCCCTACCCAGGGTGGAGAGACCCAGTACTTC.

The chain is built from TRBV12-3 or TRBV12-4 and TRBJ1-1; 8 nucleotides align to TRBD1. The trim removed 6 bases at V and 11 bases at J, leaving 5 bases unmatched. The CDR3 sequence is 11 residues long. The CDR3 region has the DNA TGTGCCAGCAGACAACAGGGGGGGGCTTTCTTT. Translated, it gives CASRQQGGAFF.

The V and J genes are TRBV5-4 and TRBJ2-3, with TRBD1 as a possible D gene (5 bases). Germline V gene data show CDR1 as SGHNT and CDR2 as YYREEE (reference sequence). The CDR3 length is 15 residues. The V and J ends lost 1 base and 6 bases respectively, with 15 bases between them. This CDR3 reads CASSLWGRSPDTQYF. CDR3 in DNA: TGTGCCAGCAGCTTGTGGGGCCGCTCCCCCGATACGCAGTATTTT.

The CDR3 nucleotides are TGTGCCAGCAGCCAAGATCCCTGGCGGGGGGCCTATCTCAGCACAGATACGCAGTATTTT. Translated: CASSQDPWRGAYLSTDTQYF. The chain is built from TRBV3-1 (or the pseudogene TRBV3-2) and TRBJ2-3, with 8 positions matching TRBD2. V lost 0 bases and J lost 0; bases outside the gene matches: 14. The length of the CDR3 is 20 residues. Germline-derived CDR1 and CDR2 are LGHDT and YNNKEL (reference sequence).

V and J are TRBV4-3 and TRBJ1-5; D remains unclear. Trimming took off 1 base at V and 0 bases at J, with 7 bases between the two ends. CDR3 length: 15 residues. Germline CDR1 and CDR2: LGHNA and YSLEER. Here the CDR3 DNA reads TGCGCCAGCAGCCAAGGACACCTTAGCAATCAGCCCCAGCATTTT. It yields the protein CASSQGHLSNQPQHF.

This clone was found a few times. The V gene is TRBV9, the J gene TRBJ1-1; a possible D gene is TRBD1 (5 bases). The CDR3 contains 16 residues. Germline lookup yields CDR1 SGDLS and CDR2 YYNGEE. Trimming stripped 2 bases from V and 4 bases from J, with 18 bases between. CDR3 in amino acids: CASSVGPGGGVTEAFF. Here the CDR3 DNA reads TGTGCCAGCAGCGTCGGTCCGGGGGGAGGAGTCACTGAAGCTTTCTTT.

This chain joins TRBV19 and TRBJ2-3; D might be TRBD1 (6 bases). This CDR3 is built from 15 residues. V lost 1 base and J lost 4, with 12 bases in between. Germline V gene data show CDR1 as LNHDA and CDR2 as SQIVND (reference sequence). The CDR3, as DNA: TGTGCCAGTAGTATAGTTGGCAGGGGACCAGATACGCAGTATTTT. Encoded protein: CASSIVGRGPDTQYF.

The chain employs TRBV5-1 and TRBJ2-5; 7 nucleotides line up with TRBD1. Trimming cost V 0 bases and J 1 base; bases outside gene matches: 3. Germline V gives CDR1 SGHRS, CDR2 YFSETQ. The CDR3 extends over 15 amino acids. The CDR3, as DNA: TGCGCCAGCAGCTTGGCGGCAGGGGGCCAAGAGACCCAGTACTTC. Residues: CASSLAAGGQETQYF.